This entry features one T cell receptor (beta chain) sequence. Antigen unknown. This record belongs to a study of tumor-infiltrating lymphocytes in localized non-small cell lung cancer. Findings of the study overall: T-cell fraction did not differ between immunotypes IM1 and IM2.

The germline V gene encodes CDR1 KGHSH and CDR2 LQKENI. The junction had 12 bases not matched to a gene; V was cut back by 6 bases and J by 6 bases. The CDR3 totals 16 residues. Sequenced by immunoSEQ multiplex PCR; TCRdb stores in-frame clones only, minus some. Counted here are about 16,000 clones, about 69% occurring once; the ten biggest clones make up 9.1%. The chain links TRBV18 to TRBJ1-5; the match to TRBD1 covers 9 bases. Sequenced sample: lung tumor tissue. This TCR derives from a human donor with non-small cell lung cancer. The CDR3 spells CASSLPGQGVFQPQHF. CDR3 DNA: TGTGCCAGCTCTCTACCGGGACAGGGAGTGTTTCAGCCCCAGCATTTT.